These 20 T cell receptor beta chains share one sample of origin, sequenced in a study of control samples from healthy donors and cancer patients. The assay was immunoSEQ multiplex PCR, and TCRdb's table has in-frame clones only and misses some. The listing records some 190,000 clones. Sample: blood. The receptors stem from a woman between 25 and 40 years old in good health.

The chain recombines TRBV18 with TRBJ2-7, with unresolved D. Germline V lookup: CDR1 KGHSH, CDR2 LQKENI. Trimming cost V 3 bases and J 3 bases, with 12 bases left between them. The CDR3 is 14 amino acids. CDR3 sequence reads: CASSPYGENYEQYF. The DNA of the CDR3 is TGTGCCAGCTCACCCTACGGCGAGAACTACGAGCAGTACTTC.

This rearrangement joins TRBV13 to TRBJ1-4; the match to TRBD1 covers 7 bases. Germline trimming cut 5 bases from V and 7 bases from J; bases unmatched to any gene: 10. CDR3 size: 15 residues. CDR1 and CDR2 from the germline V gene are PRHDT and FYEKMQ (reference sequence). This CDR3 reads CASSPRQGLSEKLFF. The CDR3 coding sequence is TGTGCCAGCAGCCCCCGACAGGGTTTGAGTGAAAAACTGTTTTTT.

This chain's CDR3 is CASSQERGSEKLFF. In DNA, the CDR3 is TGTGCCAGCAGCCAAGAAAGGGGTAGTGAAAAACTGTTTTTT. The chain couples TRBV3-1 (or the pseudogene TRBV3-2) to TRBJ1-4; D may be TRBD1 (5 bases). The V end lost 0 bases, the J end lost 7 bases, and 9 bases lay between the germline ends. CDR1 is LGHDT and CDR2 is YNNKEL in the germline V gene (reference sequence). The CDR3 is 14 residues long.

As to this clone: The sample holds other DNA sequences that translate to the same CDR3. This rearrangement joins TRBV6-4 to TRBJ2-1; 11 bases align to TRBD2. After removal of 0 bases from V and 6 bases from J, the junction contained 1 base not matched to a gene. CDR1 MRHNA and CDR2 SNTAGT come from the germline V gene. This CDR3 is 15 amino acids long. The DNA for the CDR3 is TGTGCCAGCAGTGACTCTAGCGGGGGGGCCAATGAGCAGTTCTTC. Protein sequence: CASSDSSGGANEQFF.

The CDR3 DNA reads as TGTGCCAGTAAAACGGGAGGGGAGACCCAGTACTTC. Translating gives CASKTGGETQYF. The chain recombines TRBV6-5 with TRBJ2-5; 8 bases align to TRBD2. The junction had 5 bases not matched to a gene; V was cut back by 9 bases and J by 5 bases. Looked up from germline, CDR1 is MNHEY and CDR2 is SVGAGI. The CDR3 loop spans 12 amino acids.

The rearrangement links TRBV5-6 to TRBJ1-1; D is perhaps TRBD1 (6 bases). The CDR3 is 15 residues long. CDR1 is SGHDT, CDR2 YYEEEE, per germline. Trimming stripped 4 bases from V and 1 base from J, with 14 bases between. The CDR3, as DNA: TGTGCCAGCAGCCCCCTGACAGGCGGGAACACTGAAGCTTTCTTT. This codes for CASSPLTGGNTEAFF.

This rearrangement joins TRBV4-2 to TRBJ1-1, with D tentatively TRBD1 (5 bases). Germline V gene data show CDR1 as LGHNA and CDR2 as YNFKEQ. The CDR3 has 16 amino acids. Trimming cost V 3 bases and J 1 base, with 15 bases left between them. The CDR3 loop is CASSQNYNGGNTEAFF. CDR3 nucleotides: TGTGCCAGCAGCCAGAATTACAACGGGGGGAACACTGAAGCTTTCTTT.

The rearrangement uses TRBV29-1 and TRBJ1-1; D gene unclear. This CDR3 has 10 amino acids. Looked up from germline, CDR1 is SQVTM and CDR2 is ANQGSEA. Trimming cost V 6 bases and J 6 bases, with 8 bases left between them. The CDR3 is CSVLRPEAFF. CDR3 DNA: TGCAGCGTACTGAGACCTGAAGCTTTCTTT.

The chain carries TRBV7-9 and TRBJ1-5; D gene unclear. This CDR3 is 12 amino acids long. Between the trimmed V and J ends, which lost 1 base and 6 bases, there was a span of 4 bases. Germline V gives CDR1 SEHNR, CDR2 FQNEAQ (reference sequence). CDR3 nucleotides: TGTGCCAGCAGCTTAGAAGGTCAGCCCCAGCATTTT. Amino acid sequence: CASSLEGQPQHF.

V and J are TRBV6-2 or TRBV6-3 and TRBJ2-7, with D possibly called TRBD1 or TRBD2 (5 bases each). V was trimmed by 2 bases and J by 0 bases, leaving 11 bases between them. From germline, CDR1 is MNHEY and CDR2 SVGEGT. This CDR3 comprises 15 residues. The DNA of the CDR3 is TGTGCCAGCAGTTACGACAGCGGTAGCTCCTACGAGCAGTACTTC. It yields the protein CASSYDSGSSYEQYF.

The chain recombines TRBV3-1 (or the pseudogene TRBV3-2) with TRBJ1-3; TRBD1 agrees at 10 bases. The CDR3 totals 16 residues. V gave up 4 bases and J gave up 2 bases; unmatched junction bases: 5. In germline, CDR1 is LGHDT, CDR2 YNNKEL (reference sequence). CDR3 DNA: TGTGCCAGCAGCCTACGACAGGGGGCAGCTGGAAACACCATATATTTT. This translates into CASSLRQGAAGNTIYF.

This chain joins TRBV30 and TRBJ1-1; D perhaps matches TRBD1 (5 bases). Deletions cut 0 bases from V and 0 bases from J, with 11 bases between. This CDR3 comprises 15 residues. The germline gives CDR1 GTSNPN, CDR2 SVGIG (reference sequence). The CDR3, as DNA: TGTGCCTGGAGTGTAGGGTCAGGGATGAACACTGAAGCTTTCTTT. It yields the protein CAWSVGSGMNTEAFF.

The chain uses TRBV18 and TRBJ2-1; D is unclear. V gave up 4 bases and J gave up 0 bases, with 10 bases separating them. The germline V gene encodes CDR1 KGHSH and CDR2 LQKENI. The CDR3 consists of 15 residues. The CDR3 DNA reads TGTGCCAGCTCACAGGGAAGGGCCTCCTACAATGAGCAGTTCTTC. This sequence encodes CASSQGRASYNEQFF.

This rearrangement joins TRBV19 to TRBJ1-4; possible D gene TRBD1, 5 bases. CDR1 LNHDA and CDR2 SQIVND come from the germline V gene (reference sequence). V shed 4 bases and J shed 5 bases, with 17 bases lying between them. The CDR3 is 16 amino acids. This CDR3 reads CASSTGRSRENEKLFF. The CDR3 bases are TGTGCCAGTAGTACGGGACGGTCCCGTGAGAATGAAAAACTGTTTTTT.

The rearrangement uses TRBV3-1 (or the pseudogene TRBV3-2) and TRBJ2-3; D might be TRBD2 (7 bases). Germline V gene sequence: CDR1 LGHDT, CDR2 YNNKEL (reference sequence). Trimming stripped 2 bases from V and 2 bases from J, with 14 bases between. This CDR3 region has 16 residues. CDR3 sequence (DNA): TGTGCCAGCAGCCAATGGGGGGGGGCCGACACAGATACGCAGTATTTT. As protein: CASSQWGGADTDTQYF.

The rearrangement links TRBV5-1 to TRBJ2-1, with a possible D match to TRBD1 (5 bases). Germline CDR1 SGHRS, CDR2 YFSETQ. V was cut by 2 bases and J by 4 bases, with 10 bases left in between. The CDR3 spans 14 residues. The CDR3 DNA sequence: TGCGCCAGCAGCTTCTTAGGGGAATACAATGAGCAGTTCTTC. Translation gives CASSFLGEYNEQFF.

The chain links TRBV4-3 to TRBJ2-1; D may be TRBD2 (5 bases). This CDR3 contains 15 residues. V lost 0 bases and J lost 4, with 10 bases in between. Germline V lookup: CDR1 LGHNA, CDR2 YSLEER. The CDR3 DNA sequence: TGCGCCAGCAGCCAAGACCCAGCGGAGTACAATGAGCAGTTCTTC. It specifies CASSQDPAEYNEQFF.

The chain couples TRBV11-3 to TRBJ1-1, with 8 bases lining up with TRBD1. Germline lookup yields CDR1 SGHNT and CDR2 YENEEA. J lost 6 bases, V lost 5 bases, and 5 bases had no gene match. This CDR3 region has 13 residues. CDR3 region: CASSKDRASEAFF. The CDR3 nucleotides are TGTGCCAGCAGCAAGGACAGGGCATCTGAAGCTTTCTTT.

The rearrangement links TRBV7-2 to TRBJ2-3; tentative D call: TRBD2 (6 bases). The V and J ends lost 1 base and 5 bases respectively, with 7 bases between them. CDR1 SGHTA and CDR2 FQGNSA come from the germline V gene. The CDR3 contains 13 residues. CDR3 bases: TGTGCCAGCAGCTTAGGGACTATAGATACGCAGTATTTT. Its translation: CASSLGTIDTQYF.

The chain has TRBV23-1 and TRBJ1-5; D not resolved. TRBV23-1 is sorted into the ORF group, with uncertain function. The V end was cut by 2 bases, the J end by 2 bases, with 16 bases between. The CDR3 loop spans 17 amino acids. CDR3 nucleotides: TGCGCCAGCAGTCAAGGTTACGAGGGATATGGCAATCAGCCCCAGCATTTT. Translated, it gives CASSQGYEGYGNQPQHF.